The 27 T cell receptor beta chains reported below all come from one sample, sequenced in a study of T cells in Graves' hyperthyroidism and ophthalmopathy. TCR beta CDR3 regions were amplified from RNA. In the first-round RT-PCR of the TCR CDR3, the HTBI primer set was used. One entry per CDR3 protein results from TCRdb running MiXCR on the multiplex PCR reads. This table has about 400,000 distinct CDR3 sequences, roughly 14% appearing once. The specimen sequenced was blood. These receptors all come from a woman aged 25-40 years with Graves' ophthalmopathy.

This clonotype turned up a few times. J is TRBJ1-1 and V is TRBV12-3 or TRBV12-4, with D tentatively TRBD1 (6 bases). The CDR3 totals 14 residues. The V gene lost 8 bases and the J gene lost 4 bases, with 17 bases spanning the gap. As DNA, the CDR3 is TGTGCCAGCCAGAGGGGGGAGGGGTTCACTGAAGCTTTCTTT. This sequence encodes CASQRGEGFTEAFF.

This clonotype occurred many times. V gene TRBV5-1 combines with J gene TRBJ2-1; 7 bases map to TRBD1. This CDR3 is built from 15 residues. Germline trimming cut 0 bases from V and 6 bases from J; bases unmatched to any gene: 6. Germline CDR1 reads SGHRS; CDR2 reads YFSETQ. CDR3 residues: CASSLAGQGVNEQFF. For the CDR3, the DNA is TGCGCCAGCAGCTTGGCCGGGCAGGGGGTCAATGAGCAGTTCTTC.

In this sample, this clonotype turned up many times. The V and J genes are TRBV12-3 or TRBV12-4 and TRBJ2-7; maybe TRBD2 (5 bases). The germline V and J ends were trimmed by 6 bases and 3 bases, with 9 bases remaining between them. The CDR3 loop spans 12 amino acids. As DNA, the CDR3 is TGTGCCAGCAGCAAGACTAACTACGAGCAGTACTTC. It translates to CASSKTNYEQYF.

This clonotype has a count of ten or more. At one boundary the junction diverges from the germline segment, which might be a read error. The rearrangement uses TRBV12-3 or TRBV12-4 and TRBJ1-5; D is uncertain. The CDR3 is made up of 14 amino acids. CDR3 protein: CASSLGGPNQPQHF. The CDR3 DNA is TGTGCCAGCAGCTTAGGTGGGCCTAATCAGCCCCAGCATTTT.

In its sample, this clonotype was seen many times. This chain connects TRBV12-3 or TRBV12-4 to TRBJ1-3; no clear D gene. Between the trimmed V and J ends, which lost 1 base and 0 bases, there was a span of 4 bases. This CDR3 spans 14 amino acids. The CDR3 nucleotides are TGTGCCAGCAGTTTAGGGGGCTCTGGAAACACCATATATTTT. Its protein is CASSLGGSGNTIYF.

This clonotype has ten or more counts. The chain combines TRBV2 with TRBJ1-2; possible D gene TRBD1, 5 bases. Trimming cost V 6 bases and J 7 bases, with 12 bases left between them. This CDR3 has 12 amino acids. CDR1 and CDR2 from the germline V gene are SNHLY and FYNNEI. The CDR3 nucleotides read TGTGCCAGCAGCGACGCGGGGACTGGCTACACCTTC. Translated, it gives CASSDAGTGYTF.

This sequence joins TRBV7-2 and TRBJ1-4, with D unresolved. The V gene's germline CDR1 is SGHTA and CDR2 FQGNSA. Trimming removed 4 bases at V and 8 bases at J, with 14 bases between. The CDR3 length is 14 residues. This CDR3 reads CASSSTVGREKLFF. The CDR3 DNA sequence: TGTGCCAGCAGCTCAACGGTTGGGCGCGAAAAACTGTTTTTT.

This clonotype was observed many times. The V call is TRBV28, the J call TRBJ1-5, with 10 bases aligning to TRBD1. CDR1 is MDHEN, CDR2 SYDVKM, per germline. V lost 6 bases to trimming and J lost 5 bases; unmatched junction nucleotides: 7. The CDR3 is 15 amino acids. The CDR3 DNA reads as TGTGCCAGCAGCCAAGGGACAGGGGTGGATCAGCCCCAGCATTTT. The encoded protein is CASSQGTGVDQPQHF.

CDR3 amino acids: CATSDYLVGDEQFF. CDR3 DNA: TGTGCCACCAGTGATTACCTCGTGGGGGATGAGCAGTTCTTC. V usage is TRBV24-1 and J usage is TRBJ2-1, with D perhaps given as TRBD1 or TRBD2 (5 bases each). The CDR3 runs to 14 residues. Trimming removed 2 bases from V and 8 bases from J, with 12 bases in between. CDR1 is KGHDR and CDR2 is SFDVKD in the germline V gene.

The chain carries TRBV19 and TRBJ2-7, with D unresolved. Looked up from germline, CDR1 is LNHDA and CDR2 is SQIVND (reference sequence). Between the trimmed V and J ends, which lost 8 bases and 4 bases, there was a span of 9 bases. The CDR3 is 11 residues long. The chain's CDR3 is CASGIGYEQYF. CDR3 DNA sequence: TGTGCCAGTGGAATAGGATACGAGCAGTACTTC.

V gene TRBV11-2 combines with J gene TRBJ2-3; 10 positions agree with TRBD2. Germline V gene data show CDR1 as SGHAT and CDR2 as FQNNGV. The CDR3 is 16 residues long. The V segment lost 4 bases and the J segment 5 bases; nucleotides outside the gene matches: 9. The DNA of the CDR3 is TGTGCCAGCAGCTCCCCCCTAGCGGGGGCGAAAGATACGCAGTATTTT. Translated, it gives CASSSPLAGAKDTQYF. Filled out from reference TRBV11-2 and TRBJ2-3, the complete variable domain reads EAGVAQSPRYKIIEKRQSVAFWCNPISGHATLYWYQQILGQGPKLLIQFQNNGVVDDSQLPKDRFSAERLKGVDSTLKIQPAKLEDSAVYLCASSSPLAGAKDTQYFGPGTRLTVL.

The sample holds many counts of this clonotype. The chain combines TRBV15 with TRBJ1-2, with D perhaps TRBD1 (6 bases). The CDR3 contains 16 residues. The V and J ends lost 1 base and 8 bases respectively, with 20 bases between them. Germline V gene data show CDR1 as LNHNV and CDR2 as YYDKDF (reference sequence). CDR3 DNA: TGTGCCACCAGCAGAGCCGGGGTGGGGGCCCCTTCGGGCTACACCTTC. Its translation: CATSRAGVGAPSGYTF.

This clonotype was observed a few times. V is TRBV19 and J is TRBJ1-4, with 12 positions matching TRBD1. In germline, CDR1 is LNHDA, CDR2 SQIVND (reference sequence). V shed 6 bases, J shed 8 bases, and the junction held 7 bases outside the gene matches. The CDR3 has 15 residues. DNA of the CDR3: TGTGCCAGTAGCTTGGGACAGGGGGCACCCGAAAAACTGTTTTTT. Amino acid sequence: CASSLGQGAPEKLFF. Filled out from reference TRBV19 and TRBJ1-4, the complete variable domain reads DGGITQSPKYLFRKEGQNVTLSCEQNLNHDAMYWYRQDPGQGLRLIYYSQIVNDFQKGDIAEGYSVSREKKESFPLTVTSAQKNPTAFYLCASSLGQGAPEKLFFGSGTQLSVL.

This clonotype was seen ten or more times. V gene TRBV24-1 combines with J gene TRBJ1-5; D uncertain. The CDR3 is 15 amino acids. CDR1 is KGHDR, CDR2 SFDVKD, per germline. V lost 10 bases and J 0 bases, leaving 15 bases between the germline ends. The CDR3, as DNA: TGTGCCACGTTACGGGTTCGGGCTAGCAATCAGCCCCAGCATTTT. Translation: CATLRVRASNQPQHF.

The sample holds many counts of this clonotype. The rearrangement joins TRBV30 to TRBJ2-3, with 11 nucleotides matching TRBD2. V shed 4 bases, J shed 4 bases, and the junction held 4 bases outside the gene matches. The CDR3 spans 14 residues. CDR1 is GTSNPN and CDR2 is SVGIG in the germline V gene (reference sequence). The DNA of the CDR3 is TGTGCCTGGACCGTAGCGGGGGGGGCAGATACGCAGTATTTT. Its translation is CAWTVAGGADTQYF.

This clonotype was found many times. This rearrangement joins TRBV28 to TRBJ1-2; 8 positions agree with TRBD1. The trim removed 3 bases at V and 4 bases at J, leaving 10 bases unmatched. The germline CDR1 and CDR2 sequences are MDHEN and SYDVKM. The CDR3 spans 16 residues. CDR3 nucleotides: TGTGCCAGCAGTTTGCTTACCGGGACAGGCGCCTATGGCTACACCTTC. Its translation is CASSLLTGTGAYGYTF.

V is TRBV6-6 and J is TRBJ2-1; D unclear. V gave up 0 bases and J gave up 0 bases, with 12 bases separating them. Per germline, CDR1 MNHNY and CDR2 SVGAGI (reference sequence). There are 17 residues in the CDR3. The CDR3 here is CASSYSSKERSYNEQFF. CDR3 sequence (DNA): TGTGCCAGCAGTTACTCGAGTAAGGAGCGCTCCTACAATGAGCAGTTCTTC.

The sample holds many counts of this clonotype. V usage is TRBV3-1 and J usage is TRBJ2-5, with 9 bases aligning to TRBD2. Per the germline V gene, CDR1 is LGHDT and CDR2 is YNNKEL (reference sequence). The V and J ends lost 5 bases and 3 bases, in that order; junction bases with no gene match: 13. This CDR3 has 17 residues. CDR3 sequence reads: CASSFEASGALEETQYF. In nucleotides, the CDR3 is TGTGCCAGCAGCTTCGAGGCTAGCGGGGCATTAGAAGAGACCCAGTACTTC.

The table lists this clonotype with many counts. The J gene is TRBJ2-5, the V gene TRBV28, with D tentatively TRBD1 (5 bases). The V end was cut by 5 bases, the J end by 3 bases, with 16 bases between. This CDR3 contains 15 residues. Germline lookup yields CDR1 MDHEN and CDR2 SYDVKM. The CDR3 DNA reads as TGTGCCAGCAGTATAGGGGAAGGGAAAAAAGAGACCCAGTACTTC. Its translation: CASSIGEGKKETQYF.

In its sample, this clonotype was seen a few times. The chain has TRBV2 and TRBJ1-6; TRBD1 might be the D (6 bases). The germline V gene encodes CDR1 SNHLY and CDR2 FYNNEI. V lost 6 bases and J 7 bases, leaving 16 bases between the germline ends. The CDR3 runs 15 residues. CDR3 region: CASRSPQGNNSPLHF. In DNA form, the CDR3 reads TGTGCCAGCAGGTCCCCACAGGGTAACAATTCACCCCTCCACTTT.

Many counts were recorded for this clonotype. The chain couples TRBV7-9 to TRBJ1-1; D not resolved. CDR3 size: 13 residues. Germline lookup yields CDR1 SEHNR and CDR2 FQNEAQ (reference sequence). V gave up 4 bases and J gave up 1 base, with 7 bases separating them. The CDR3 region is CASSSDPNTEAFF. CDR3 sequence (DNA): TGTGCCAGCAGCTCGGACCCGAACACTGAAGCTTTCTTT.

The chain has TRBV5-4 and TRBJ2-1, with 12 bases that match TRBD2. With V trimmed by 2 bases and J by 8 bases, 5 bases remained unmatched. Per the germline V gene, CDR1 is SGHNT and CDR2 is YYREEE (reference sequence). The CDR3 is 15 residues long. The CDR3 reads CASSFFLAGGDEQFF. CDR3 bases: TGTGCCAGCAGCTTCTTCCTAGCGGGGGGGGATGAGCAGTTCTTC.

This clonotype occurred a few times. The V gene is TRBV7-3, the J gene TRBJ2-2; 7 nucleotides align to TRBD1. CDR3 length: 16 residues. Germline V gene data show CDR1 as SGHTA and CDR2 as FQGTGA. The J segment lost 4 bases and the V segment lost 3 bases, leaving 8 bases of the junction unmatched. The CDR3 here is CASSLAPTGSTGELFF. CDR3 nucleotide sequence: TGTGCCAGCAGCTTGGCACCGACAGGGTCCACCGGGGAGCTGTTTTTT.

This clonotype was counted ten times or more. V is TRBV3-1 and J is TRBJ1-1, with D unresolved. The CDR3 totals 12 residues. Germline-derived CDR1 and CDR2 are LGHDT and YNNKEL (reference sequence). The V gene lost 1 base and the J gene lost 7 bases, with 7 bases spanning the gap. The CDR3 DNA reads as TGTGCCAGCAGCCAAGGCGGGCTTGAAGCTTTCTTT. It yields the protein CASSQGGLEAFF. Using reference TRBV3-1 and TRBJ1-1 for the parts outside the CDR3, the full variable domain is DTAVSQTPKYLVTQMGNDKSIKCEQNLGHDTMYWYKQDSKKFLKIMFSYNNKELIINETVPNRFSPKSPDKAHLNLHINSLELGDSAVYFCASSQGGLEAFFGQGTRLTVV.

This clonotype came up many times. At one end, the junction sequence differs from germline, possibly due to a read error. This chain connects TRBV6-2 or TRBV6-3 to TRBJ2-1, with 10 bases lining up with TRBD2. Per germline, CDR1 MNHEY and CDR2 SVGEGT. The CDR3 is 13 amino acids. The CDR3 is CASSQGLAALVLF. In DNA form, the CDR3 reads TGTGCCAGCAGTCAAGGACTAGCGGCCCTTGTCCTCTTC.

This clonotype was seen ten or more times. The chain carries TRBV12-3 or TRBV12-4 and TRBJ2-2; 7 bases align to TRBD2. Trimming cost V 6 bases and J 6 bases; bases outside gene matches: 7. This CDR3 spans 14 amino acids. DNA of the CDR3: TGTGCCAGCAGCCCGGGGGAGGGCGCCGGGGAGCTGTTTTTT. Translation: CASSPGEGAGELFF.

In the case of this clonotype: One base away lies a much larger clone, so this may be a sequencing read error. For the CDR3, the DNA is TGTGCCGGCAGTTTAGGGATAGGGGCCAAAAACATTCAGTACTTC. It codes for CAGSLGIGAKNIQYF. This chain joins TRBV27 and TRBJ2-4; D is undetermined. Germline V gene sequence: CDR1 MNHEY, CDR2 SMNVEV (reference sequence). The CDR3 totals 15 residues.